This TCR beta chain emerged from a study of T-cell memory formation after mild COVID-19. About the research overall: Each donor largely had its own TCR clusters.

Findings of the study overall: Of the contracting clones, CD4+ ones lay mainly in CM and EM, and CD8+ ones in EMRA. SARS-CoV-2 specificity of second-wave clones peaking day 37 was unconfirmed. From day 15 to 85, contracting clones were balanced between CD4 and CD8, whereas later expanders leaned toward CD4+.

TCRdb recomputed calls from the 5' RACE reads with MiXCR, one row per CDR3 protein. In the table there are under 110,000 distinct CDR3 sequences, over 10% of which are singletons. Regarding this clonotype: Its antigen is currently unknown.

V was cut by 7 bases and J by 7 bases, with 23 bases left in between. The CDR3 runs 16 residues. Sequencing was carried out using PBMCs or a T cell subset sorted from them (not recorded which). The sequence was obtained from an adult woman who had mild COVID-19 (a few samples of this study predate the infection). Cell type and time point are not known. The chain recombines TRBV12-3 or TRBV12-4 with TRBJ2-1; D gene ambiguous. CDR3: CASTILSVYDLNEQFF. The CDR3 DNA is TGTGCCAGCACCATCCTCAGCGTATATGATCTGAATGAGCAGTTCTTC.